This TCR beta chain was sequenced during a study of shared T cell receptors in the human thymus (dated by TCRdb to about 2021). At the level of the whole study: The study examined how self-reactive, shared T-cell receptor alpha chains are generated in the human thymus.

Including the terminal cysteine and phenylalanine, the CDR3 comprises 18 residues. The CDR3 DNA has 54 bases and is translated from base 1. CDR1 is given as SGHDN and CDR2 as FVKESK, both from the germline V gene. Comment on this clone: Its target antigen remains unknown. The germline gene is not matched at one end of the junction; a read error may be the cause. Other DNA sequences in this specimen translate into the identical CDR3.

Library preparation used the immunoSEQ multiplex PCR assay. TCRdb obtained this table from immuneACCESS and retained in-frame rearrangements with V and J assigned. These tables miss some clones; where compared with another copy, unresolved V genes account for less than half of the shortfall, and the remainder is unexplained. The sample data list about 660,000 clones, and about 87% of these were observed just once. About 0.0094% of the sample is taken by the ten largest. These records were also assigned to another study, of human thymus T cells. The second study, in turn, reports: Immunologically healthy infants undergoing open corrective cardiac surgery for congenital heart defects in Finland were used as donors. The thymus tissue came from surgical resects taken out during corrective cardiac surgery. Both the thymic and the peripheral blood repertoires appeared to show biased V and J gene segment usage. The related research found that thymic TCR repertoires overlapped highly between unrelated individuals. The study used fewer than ten infant thymus samples plus four related peripheral blood samples to characterize TCR alpha and beta repertoires. Donor ages ranged from about 7 to 250 days, and the cohort comprised over five male and a couple of female infants. Thymocytes were mechanically released from the tissue and were stored as pellets of roughly 9-30 million cells at -70 degrees C. A QIAsymphony instrument was used to extract genomic DNA from the frozen cell pellets. Using the immunoSEQ multiplex PCR assay, the TCRB and TCRAD loci were amplified from a standardized quantity of quality-controlled genomic DNA. Amplicons spanned the V(D)J region at a length sufficient to cover the CDR3 and identify V and J genes. The commercial immunoSEQ service was used to sequence amplicons on an Illumina platform. Corrections for primer bias and sequencing errors followed previously described methods, while TCRAD and TCRB definitions were based on the IMGT database. The repertoires were analysed using immunoSEQ Analyzer 3.0 and VDJTools for basic statistics, V/J segment usage, diversity estimates, rarefaction and pairwise overlap. Chao1, ChaoE, Efron-Thisted, Shannon and inverse Simpson indices were used to estimate diversity, which was also estimated on datasets down-sampled to the smallest sample. Repertoire overlap was determined by strict matching of CDR3 nucleotide sequence, V gene and J gene, and Jaccard-based multidimensional scaling clustering was applied. Thymus samples yielded on average around 810,000 unique TCRB clonotypes, compared with 75,000 to 85,000 from blood samples.

The chain was built from TRBV14 and TRBJ2-7; TRBD2 is perhaps the D gene, given 6 matching bases. The sequence came from a boy younger than two with a congenital heart defect. Donor details come from another sample of the same person, matched by shared clones. Sequencing was performed on thymocytes. The CDR3 in this case is CASSNGVLEEGPPYEQYF. The DNA sequence is given as TGTGCCAGCAGCAACGGGGTTTTGGAGGAGGGGCCCCCCTACGAACAGTACTTC.